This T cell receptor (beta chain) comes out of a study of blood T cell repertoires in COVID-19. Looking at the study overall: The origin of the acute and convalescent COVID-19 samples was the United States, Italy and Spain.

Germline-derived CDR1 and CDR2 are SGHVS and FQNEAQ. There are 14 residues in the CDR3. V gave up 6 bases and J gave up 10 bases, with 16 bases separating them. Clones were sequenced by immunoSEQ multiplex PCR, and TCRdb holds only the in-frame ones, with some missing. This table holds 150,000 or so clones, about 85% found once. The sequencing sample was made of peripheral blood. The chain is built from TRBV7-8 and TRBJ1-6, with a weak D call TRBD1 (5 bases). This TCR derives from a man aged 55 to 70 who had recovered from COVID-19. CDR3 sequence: CASRLQEEVSPLHF. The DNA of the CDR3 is TGTGCCAGCAGGTTACAGGAGGAGGTCTCACCCCTCCACTTT.